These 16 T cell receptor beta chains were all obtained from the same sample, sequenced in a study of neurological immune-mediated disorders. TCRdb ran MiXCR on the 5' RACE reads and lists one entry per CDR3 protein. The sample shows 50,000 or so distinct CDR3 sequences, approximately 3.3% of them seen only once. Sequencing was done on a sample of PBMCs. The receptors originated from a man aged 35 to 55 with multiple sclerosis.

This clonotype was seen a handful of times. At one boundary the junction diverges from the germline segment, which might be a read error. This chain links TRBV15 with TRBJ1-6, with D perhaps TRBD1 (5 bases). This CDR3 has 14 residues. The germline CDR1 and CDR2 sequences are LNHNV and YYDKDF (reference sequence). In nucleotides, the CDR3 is TGTGCCACCAGCACAGAGGCAGGGCTTTCACCCCTCAACTTT. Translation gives CATSTEAGLSPLNF. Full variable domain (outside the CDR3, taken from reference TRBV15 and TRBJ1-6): DAMVIQNPRYQVTQFGKPVTLSCSQTLNHNVMYWYQQKSSQAPKLLFHYYDKDFNNEADTPDNFQSRRPNTSFCFLDIRSPGLGDTAMYLCATSTEAGLSPLNFGNGTRLTVT.

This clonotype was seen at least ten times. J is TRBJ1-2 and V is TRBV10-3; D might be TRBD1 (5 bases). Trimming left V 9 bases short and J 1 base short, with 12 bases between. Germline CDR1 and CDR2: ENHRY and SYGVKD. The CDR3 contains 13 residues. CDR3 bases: TGTGCCATTGGGGACGGAAATAACTATGGCTACACCTTC. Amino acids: CAIGDGNNYGYTF.

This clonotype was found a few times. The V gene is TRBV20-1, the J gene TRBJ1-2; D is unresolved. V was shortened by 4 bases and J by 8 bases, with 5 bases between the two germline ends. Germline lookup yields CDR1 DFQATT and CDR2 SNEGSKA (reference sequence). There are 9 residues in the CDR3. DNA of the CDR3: TGCAGTGCTAAGGAAGGCTACACCTTC. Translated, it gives CSAKEGYTF.

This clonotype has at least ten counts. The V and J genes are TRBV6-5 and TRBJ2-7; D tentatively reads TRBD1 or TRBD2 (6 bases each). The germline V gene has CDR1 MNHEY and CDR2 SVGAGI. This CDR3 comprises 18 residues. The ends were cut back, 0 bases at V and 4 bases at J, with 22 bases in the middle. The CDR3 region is CASSYSPGGPGAGYEQYF. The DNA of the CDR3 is TGTGCCAGCAGTTACTCGCCCGGGGGCCCCGGGGCCGGGTACGAGCAGTACTTC.

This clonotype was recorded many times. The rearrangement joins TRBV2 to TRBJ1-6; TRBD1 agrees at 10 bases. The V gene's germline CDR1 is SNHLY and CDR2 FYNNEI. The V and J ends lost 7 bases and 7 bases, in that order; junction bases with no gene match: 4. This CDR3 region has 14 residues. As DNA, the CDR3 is TGTGCCAGCACGAGGGACAGGGGCAATTCACCCCTCCACTTT. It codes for CASTRDRGNSPLHF. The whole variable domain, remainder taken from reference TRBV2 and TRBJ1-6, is EPEVTQTPSHQVTQMGQEVILRCVPISNHLYFYWYRQILGQKVEFLVSFYNNEISEKSEIFDDQFSVERPDGSNFTLKIRSTKLEDSAMYFCASTRDRGNSPLHFGNGTRLTVT.

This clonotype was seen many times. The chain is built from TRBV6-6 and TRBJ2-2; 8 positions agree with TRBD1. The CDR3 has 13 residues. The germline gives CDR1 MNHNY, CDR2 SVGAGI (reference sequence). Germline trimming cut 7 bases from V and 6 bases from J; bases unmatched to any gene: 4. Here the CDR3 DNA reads TGTGCCAGCAAAGGACAGGGACCCGGGGAGCTGTTTTTT. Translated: CASKGQGPGELFF.

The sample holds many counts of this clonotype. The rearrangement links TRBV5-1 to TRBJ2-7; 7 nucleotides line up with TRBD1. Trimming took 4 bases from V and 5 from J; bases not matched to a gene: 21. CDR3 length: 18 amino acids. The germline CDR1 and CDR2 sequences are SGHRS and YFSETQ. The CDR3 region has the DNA TGCGCCAGCAGCCCGGCTCAGAGAGGGGGCACGTCCACCCACGAGCAGTACTTC. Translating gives CASSPAQRGGTSTHEQYF.

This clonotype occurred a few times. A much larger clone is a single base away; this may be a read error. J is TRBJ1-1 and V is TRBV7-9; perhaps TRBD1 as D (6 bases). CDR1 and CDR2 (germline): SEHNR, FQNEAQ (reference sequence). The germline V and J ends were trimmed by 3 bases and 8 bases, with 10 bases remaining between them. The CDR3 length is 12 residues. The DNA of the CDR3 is TGTGCCAGCAGCTTTACGGGACAAGAAGCTTTCTTT. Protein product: CASSFTGQEAFF.

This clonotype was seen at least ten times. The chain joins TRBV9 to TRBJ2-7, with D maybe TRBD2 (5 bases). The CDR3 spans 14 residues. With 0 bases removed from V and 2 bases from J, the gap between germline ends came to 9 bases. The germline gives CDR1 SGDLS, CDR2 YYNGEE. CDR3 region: CASSVGVTTYEQYF. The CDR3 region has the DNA TGTGCCAGCAGCGTAGGTGTGACTACCTACGAGCAGTACTTC. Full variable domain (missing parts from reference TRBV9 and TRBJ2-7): DSGVTQTPKHLITATGQRVTLRCSPRSGDLSVYWYQQSLDQGLQFLIQYYNGEERAKGNILERFSAQQFPDLHSELNLSSLELGDSALYFCASSVGVTTYEQYFGPGTRLTVT.

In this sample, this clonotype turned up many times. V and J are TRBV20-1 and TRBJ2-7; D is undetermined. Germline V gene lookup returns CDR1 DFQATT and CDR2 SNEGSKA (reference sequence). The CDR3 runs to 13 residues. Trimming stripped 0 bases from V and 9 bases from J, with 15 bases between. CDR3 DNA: TGCAGTGCTAGAGATGGGTCAACCAGGAGGCAGTACTTC. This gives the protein CSARDGSTRRQYF.

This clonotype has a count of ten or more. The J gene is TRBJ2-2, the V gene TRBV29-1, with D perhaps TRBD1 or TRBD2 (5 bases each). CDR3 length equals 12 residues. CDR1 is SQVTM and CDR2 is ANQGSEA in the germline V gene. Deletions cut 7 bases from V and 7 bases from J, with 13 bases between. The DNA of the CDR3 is TGCAGCGGCGGCGAGGGGCGCGGGGAGCTGTTTTTT. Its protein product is CSGGEGRGELFF.

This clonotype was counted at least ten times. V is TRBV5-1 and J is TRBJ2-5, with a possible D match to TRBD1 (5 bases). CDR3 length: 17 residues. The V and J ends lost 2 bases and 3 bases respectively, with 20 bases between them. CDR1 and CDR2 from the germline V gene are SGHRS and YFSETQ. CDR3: CASSLTTANLPKETQYF. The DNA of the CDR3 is TGCGCCAGCAGCTTAACGACAGCCAACCTACCCAAAGAGACCCAGTACTTC.

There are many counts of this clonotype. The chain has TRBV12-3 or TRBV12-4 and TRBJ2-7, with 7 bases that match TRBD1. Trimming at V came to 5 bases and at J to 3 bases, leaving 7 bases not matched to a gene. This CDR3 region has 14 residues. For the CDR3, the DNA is TGTGCCAGCAGTCCTGGGACAGAGTACTACGAGCAGTACTTC. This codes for CASSPGTEYYEQYF.

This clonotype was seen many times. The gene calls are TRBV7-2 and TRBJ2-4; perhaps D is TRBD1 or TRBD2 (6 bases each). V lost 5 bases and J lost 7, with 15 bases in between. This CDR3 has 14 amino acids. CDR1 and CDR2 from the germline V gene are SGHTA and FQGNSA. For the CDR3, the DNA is TGTGCCAGCAGCCCCCTGGGGGGCTGGAACATTCAGTACTTC. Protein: CASSPLGGWNIQYF.

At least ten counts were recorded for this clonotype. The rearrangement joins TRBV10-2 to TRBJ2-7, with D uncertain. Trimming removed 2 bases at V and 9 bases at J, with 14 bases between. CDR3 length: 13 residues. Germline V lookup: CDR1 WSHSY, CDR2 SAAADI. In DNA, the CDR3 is TGCGCCAGCAGTGAGCGAGGAATTACCGGGCAGTACTTC. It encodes CASSERGITGQYF.

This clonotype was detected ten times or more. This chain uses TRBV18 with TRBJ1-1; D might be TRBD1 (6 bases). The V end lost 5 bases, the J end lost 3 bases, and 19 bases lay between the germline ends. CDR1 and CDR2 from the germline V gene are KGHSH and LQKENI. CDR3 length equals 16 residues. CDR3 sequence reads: CASSVEQGFLDTEAFF. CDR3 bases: TGTGCCAGCTCAGTCGAACAGGGTTTTTTGGACACTGAAGCTTTCTTT.